Listed here is a single T cell receptor (beta chain). Method: immunoSEQ multiplex PCR; TCRdb's copy keeps in-frame clones and lacks some. The sample consists of 300,000 to 400,000 clones, over 80% of them appearing once. The CDR3 extends over 14 amino acids. In germline, CDR1 is SGHDT, CDR2 YYEEEE. Trimming pared 0 bases from V and 0 bases from J, leaving 6 bases between. This sample is drawn from a study of blood T cell repertoires in COVID-19. Study at large: T cells, B-cell-depleted T cells, or PBMCs supplied cDNA or gDNA.

This clonotype was obtained from a woman aged 45-65 years with COVID-19, enrolled during active disease. The chain recombines TRBV5-6 with TRBJ1-1, with D uncertain. The sample consisted of peripheral blood. In DNA, the CDR3 is TGTGCCAGCAGCTTGGTGCAGGTGAACACTGAAGCTTTCTTT. This sequence encodes CASSLVQVNTEAFF.